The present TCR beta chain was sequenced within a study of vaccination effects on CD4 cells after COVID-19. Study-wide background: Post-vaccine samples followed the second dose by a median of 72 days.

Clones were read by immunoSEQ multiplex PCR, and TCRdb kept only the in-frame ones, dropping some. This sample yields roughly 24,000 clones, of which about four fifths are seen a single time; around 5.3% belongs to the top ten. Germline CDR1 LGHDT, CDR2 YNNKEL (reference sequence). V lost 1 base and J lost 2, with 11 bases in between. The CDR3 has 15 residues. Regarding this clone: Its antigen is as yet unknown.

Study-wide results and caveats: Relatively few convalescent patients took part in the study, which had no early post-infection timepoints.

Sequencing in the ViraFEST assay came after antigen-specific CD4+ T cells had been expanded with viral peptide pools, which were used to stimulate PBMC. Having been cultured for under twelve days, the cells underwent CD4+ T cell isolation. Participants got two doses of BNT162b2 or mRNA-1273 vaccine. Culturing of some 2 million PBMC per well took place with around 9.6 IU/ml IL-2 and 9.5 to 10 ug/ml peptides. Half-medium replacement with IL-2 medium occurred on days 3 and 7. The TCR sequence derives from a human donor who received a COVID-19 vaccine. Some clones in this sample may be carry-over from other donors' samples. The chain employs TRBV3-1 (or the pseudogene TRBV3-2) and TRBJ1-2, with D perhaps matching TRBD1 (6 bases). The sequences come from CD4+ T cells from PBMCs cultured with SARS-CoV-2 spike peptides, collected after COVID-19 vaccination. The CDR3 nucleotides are TGTGCCAGCAGCCAAGGGGGGGGCGCGAACTATGGCTACACCTTC. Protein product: CASSQGGGANYGYTF.